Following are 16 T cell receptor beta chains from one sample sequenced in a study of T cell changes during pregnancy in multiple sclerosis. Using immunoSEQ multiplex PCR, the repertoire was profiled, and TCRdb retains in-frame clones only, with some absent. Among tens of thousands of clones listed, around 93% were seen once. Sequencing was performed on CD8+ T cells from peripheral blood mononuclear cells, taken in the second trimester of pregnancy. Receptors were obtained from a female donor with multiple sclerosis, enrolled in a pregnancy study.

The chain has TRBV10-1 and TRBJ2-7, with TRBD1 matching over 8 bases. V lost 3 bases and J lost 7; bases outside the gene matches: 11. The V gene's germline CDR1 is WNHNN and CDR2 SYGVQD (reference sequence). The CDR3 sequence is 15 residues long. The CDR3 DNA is TGCGCCAGCAGTGATCGACACAGGGGGACCCGGGAGCAGTACTTC. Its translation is CASSDRHRGTREQYF.

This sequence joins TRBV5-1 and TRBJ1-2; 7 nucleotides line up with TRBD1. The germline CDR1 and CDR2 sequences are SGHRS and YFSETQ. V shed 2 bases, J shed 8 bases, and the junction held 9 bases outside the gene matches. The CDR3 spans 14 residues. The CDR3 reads CASSFSNEGAGYTF. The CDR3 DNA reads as TGCGCCAGCAGCTTTTCCAATGAGGGGGCAGGCTACACCTTC.

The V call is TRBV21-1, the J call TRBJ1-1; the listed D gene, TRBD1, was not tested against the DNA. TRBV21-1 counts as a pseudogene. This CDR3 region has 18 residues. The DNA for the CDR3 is TGTGCCAGCAGCGCATCATGTACAGGGGAGTCCATGAACACTGAAGCTTTCTTT. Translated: CASSASCTGESMNTEAFF.

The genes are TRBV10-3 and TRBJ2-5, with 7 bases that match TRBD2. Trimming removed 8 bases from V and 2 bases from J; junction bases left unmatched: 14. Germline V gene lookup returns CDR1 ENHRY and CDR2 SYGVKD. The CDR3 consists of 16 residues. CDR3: CAIRPGGLWGQETQYF. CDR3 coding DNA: TGTGCCATCCGGCCGGGAGGCCTATGGGGGCAAGAGACCCAGTACTTC.

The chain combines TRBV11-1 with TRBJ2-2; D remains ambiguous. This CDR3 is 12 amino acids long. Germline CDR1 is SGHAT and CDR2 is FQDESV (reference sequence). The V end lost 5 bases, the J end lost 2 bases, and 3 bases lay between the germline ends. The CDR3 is CASSLNTGELFF. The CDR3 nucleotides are TGTGCCAGCAGCCTTAACACCGGGGAGCTGTTTTTT.

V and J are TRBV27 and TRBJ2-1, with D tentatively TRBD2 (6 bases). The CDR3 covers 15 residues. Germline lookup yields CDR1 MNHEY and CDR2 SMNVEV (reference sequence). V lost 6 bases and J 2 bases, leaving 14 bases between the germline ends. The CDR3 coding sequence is TGTGCCAGCAGCCGGGGACTTCCTACCTACAATGAGCAGTTCTTC. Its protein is CASSRGLPTYNEQFF.

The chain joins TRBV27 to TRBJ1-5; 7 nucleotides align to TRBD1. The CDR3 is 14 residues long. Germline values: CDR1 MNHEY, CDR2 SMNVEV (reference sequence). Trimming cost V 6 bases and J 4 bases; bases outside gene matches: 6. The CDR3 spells CASSTQGRNQPQHF. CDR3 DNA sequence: TGTGCCAGCAGCACACAGGGGAGAAATCAGCCCCAGCATTTT.

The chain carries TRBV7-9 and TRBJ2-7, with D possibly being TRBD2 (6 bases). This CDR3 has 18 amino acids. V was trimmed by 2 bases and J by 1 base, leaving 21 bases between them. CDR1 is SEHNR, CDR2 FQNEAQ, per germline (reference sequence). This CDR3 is CASSLNPLGWEASYEQYF. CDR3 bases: TGTGCCAGCAGCTTAAACCCTCTAGGGTGGGAGGCATCCTACGAGCAGTACTTC.

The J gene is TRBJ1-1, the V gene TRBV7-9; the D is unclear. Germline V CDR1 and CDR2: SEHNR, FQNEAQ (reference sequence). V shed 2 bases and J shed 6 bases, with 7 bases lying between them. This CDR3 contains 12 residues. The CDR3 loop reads CASSLSSAEAFF. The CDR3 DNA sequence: TGTGCCAGCAGCTTAAGTTCGGCTGAAGCTTTCTTT.

DNA of the CDR3: TGTGCCAGCAGTCACGGGGTTAACACCGGGGAGCTGTTTTTT. It translates to CASSHGVNTGELFF. This rearrangement joins TRBV27 to TRBJ2-2; D is perhaps TRBD2 (5 bases). V shed 5 bases and J shed 2 bases, with 9 bases lying between them. The CDR3 contains 14 residues. CDR1 and CDR2 from the germline V gene are MNHEY and SMNVEV (reference sequence).

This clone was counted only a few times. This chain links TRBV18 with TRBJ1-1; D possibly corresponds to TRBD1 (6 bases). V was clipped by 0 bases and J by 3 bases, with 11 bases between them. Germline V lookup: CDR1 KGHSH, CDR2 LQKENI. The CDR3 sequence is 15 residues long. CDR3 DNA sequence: TGTGCCAGCTCACCACCACAGGGTGGTCACACTGAAGCTTTCTTT. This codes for CASSPPQGGHTEAFF.

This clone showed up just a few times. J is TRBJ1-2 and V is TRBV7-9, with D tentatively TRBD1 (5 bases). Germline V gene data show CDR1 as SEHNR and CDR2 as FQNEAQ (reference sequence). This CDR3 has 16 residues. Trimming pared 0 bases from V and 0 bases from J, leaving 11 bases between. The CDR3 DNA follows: TGTGCCAGCAGCTTAGCAAGCAGGGAAGCTAACTATGGCTACACCTTC. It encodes CASSLASREANYGYTF.

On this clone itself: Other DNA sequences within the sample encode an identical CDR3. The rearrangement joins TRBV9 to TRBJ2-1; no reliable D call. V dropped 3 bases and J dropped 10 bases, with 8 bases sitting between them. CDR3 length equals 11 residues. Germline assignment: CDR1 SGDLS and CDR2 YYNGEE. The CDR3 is CASSALNEQFF. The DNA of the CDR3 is TGTGCCAGCAGCGCCCTAAACGAGCAGTTCTTC.

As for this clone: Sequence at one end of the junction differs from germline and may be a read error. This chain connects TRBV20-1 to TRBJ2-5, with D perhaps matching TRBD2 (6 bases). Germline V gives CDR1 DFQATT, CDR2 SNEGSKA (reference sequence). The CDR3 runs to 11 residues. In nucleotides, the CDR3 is TGCAGTATACGACTACCGGGACTCCCAGACTTC. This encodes CSIRLPGLPDF.

The chain's CDR3 is CASSPGQGNYGYTF. The CDR3 nucleotides are TGTGCCAGCAGTCCCGGACAGGGGAACTATGGCTACACCTTC. The chain uses TRBV28 and TRBJ1-2, with 9 bases lining up with TRBD1. V gave up 5 bases and J gave up 2 bases; unmatched junction bases: 3. CDR1 MDHEN and CDR2 SYDVKM come from the germline V gene. This CDR3 spans 14 amino acids.

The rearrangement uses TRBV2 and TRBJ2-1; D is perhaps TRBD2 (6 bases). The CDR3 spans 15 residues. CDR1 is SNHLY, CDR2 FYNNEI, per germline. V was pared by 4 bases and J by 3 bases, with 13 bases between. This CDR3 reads CASSASANLYNEQFF. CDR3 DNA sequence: TGTGCCAGCAGTGCTAGCGCGAATCTCTACAATGAGCAGTTCTTC.